This T cell receptor (beta chain) comes out of a study of breast tumors, draining lymph nodes, adjacent tissues. Germline values: CDR1 DFQATT, CDR2 SNEGSKA (reference sequence). V was pared by 6 bases and J by 5 bases, with 2 bases of the junction left unmatched. There are 12 residues in the CDR3. Using its own MiXCR run on the multiplex PCR reads, TCRdb lists one record per CDR3 protein. The sample lists tens of thousands of distinct CDR3 sequences, about 70% occurring once. This receptor was taken from a female donor with breast cancer. Some clones in this sample may be carry-over from other donors' samples. The chain joins TRBV20-1 to TRBJ1-2; 11 bases are shared with TRBD1. Sequences were obtained from tumor-adjacent breast tissue. The CDR3 sequence: CSAGTGGYGYTF. For the CDR3, the DNA is TGCAGTGCCGGGACAGGGGGGTATGGCTACACCTTC.